Described below is a single TCR beta chain sequence and its context. Its antigen is not identified. The protocol attached unique molecular identifiers to individual cDNA molecules. TCRdb passed the 5' RACE reads through MiXCR, listing each CDR3 protein once. Of tens of thousands of distinct CDR3 sequences in the sample, around 9.3% are singletons; the top ten hold 8% to 8.5%. This entry is derived from a study of early T cells in non-severe SARS-CoV-2 infection. Study-wide results and caveats: The study's VDJdb matching favored anti-spike CD8 responses and missed private and CD4 specificities.

The CDR3 is 12 residues long. Trimming removed 3 bases from V and 7 bases from J, with 9 bases in between. From germline, CDR1 is MDHEN and CDR2 SYDVKM. The V call is TRBV28, the J call TRBJ2-5, with no clear D. This clonotype was obtained from an adult who was a healthcare worker with PCR-confirmed SARS-CoV-2 infection or an uninfected control (not recorded which). Sequenced here: whole blood, sampled at baseline. CDR3 DNA: TGTGCCAGCAGTTTGCCGATTGGGACCCAGTACTTC. Translating gives CASSLPIGTQYF.